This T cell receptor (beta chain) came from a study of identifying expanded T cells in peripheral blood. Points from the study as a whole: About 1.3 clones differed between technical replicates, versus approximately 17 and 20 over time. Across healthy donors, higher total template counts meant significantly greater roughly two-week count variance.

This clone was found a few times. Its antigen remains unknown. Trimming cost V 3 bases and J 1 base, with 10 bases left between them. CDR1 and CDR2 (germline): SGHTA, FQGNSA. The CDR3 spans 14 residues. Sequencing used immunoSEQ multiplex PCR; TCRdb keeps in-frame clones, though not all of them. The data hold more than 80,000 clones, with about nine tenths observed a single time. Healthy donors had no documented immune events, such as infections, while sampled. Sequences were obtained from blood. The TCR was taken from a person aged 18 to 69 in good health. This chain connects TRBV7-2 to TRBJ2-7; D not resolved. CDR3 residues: CASSFWSRSYEQYF. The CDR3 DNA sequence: TGTGCCAGCAGCTTTTGGTCAAGGTCCTACGAGCAGTACTTC.